One and the same sample provided the 25 T cell receptor beta chains below, sequenced in a study of tumor-infiltrating lymphocytes in primary liver carcinoma. Co-extracting RNA and DNA was done with roughly 18-32 mg of unsorted bulk tissue as input. Total RNA (around 510 ng) served as template for TCR beta cDNA synthesis primed by a constant-region primer. Construction of TCR beta libraries relied on three successive nested multiplex PCR rounds employing slightly modified ARM-PCR. The first two PCR rounds, nine to ten cycles each, used TRBV1-TRBV30 forward primers and a C-beta reverse primer. Via MiXCR, TCRdb re-called the multiplex PCR reads, giving one row per CDR3 protein. The table shows some 22,000 distinct CDR3 sequences, with 75% to 80% occurring only once. Input material: liver tumor tissue from sampling region 5. Regarding subset: tumor region T5, tumor centre. These receptors all stem from a woman aged 25 to 39 with primary liver carcinoma and hepatitis B virus infection.

As concerns this clonotype: Because it lacks the conserved phenylalanine or tryptophan at the end, this CDR3 is likely a read error. The limits of the CDR3 on the DNA are not certain, so only TCRdb's listed CDR3 is given. The rearrangement joins TRBV4-2 to TRBJ2-2; TRBD2 is taken as the D call from the table, unchecked against the DNA. Germline V lookup: CDR1 LGHNA, CDR2 YNFKEQ. Both ends counted, the CDR3 spans 19 residues. The CDR3 sequence: CASSRDVTGTSGGTGELVS.

This clonotype occurred once. The junction does not match germline at one end; this may be a read error. The genes are TRBV28 and TRBJ1-3; no firm D call. The CDR3 covers 14 residues. In germline, CDR1 is MDHEN, CDR2 SYDVKM. CDR3 sequence reads: CASSTQLVRNNIYF. CDR3 coding DNA: TGTGCCAGCTCAACACAGTTGGTTAGAAACAACATATATTTT.

The V gene is TRBV6-2 or TRBV6-3, the J gene TRBJ2-3, with D unclear. CDR1 is MNHEY and CDR2 is SVGEGT in the germline V gene. The V end lost 4 bases, the J end lost 3 bases, and 11 bases lay between the germline ends. The CDR3 sequence is 14 residues long. As DNA, the CDR3 is TGTGCCAGCAGTTTATCGGAAACTACAGATACGCAGTATTTT. It is translated as CASSLSETTDTQYF.

J is TRBJ2-1 and V is TRBV5-1, with TRBD2 matching over 11 bases. The CDR3 is 15 amino acids. Germline-derived CDR1 and CDR2 are SGHRS and YFSETQ. The trim removed 3 bases at V and 7 bases at J, leaving 6 bases unmatched. Here the CDR3 DNA reads TGCGCCAGCAGCTCTGGACTAGCGGGTTTTAATGAGCAGTTCTTC. Translating it yields CASSSGLAGFNEQFF.

To note about this clonotype: Because the CDR3 is missing its conserved closing phenylalanine or tryptophan, this is likely a read error. The chain recombines TRBV12-3 or TRBV12-4 with TRBJ2-1, with D possibly being TRBD1 or TRBD2 (5 bases each). CDR3 length: 16 amino acids. CDR3 nucleotide sequence: TGCGCCAGCAAACTTGGGGACGACATCTCCTACAATGAGCAGTTCCTC. Its translation is CASKLGDDISYNEQFL.

This clonotype has just one count. At one of its ends the junction is not consistent with the germline gene, which may arise from a read error. The chain links TRBV28 to TRBJ2-7; 8 nucleotides agree with TRBD2. This CDR3 has 16 residues. The V gene's germline CDR1 is MDHEN and CDR2 SYDVKM. The CDR3 DNA is TGTGCCAGCACCACCTCCGGGAGGGCCTTGCAGTACGAGCAGTGCTTC. Protein product: CASTTSGRALQYEQCF.

This clonotype was detected a few times. Lacking the conserved final phenylalanine or tryptophan, this CDR3 likely reflects a read error. It is unclear where the CDR3 begins or ends on the DNA, so no DNA is shown, and the CDR3 is as TCRdb lists it. The V call is TRBV4-2, the J call TRBJ1-5. Germline V gene lookup returns CDR1 LGHNA and CDR2 YNFKEQ. The CDR3 is made up of 13 amino acids, end residues included. The CDR3 loop reads CASSQGQNQPQRI.

On this clonotype itself: The conserved phenylalanine or tryptophan is not found at the CDR3 terminus, so this likely reflects a read error. Because the CDR3's place on the DNA is in doubt, the DNA is left out and the CDR3 is given as listed by TCRdb. The chain has TRBV12-3 or TRBV12-4 and TRBJ2-2; the table's D call TRBD1 went unverified against the DNA. The CDR3 has 15 amino acids, counting both end residues. The CDR3 sequence is CASRGWDTNTGELFL.

The sample holds a few counts of this clonotype. V and J are TRBV28 and TRBJ2-5; D is perhaps TRBD2 (5 bases). V was cut by 2 bases and J by 2 bases, with 18 bases left in between. This CDR3 comprises 17 residues. The germline gives CDR1 MDHEN, CDR2 SYDVKM. The CDR3 DNA is TGTGCCAGCAGTTTACCCAAAGATAGTGGGAGTCAAGAGACCCAGTACTTC. Protein: CASSLPKDSGSQETQYF.

The rearrangement joins TRBV6-5 to TRBJ2-3; no reliable D call. The CDR3 extends over 13 amino acids. Germline V gene sequence: CDR1 MNHEY, CDR2 SVGAGI. CDR3: CVTNQIDGYTQYF. The CDR3, as DNA: TGTGTCACCAACCAAATAGACGGATATACGCAGTATTTT.

Of note for this clonotype: A read error is possible here, since a much larger clone lies one base away. The rearrangement links TRBV2 to TRBJ2-1, with a weak D call TRBD2 (5 bases). Germline CDR1 reads SNHLY; CDR2 reads FYNNEI. This CDR3 spans 14 amino acids. This chain's CDR3 is CARSESTRSNEQFF. CDR3 sequence (DNA): TGTGCCAGGAGTGAGTCTACTAGAAGTAATGAGCAGTTCTTC.

The chain carries TRBV21-1 and TRBJ2-2; the table names TRBD1, a call not compared with the DNA. TRBV21-1 is a pseudogene segment. The CDR3 consists of 16 residues. The CDR3 nucleotides are TGTGCCAGCGGCAAGAAGGACAGGGCCCGCACTGGGGAGCTGTCTTTT. This gives the protein CASGKKDRARTGELSF.

Details on this clonotype: A junction boundary mismatches the germline segment, possibly from a read error. The rearrangement uses TRBV6-1 and TRBJ1-2; D is unresolved. This CDR3 is 18 amino acids long. CDR1 is MNHNS and CDR2 is SASEGT in the germline V gene. CDR3 nucleotides: TGTGCCAGCAGTGAACGGTTCCTGATCCTTAGATCTAACTATGGTTACATCTTC. Protein sequence: CASSERFLILRSNYGYIF.

This clonotype was seen just once. Lacking the conserved final phenylalanine or tryptophan, this CDR3 likely reflects a read error. This chain's CDR3 is CVSSRLARGGYEQFS. The DNA of the CDR3 is TGTGTCAGCAGCCGACTAGCGAGGGGGGGGTATGAGCAGTTCTCC. V usage is TRBV11-3 and J usage is TRBJ2-1, with 8 bases matching TRBD2. The germline V gene has CDR1 SGHNT and CDR2 YENEEA. The CDR3 has 15 residues.

About this clonotype: Relative to the germline gene, one junction end is altered; a read error may explain this. The chain links TRBV11-2 to TRBJ2-1; TRBD2 agrees at 10 bases. In germline, CDR1 is SGHAT, CDR2 FQNNGV. This CDR3 is 16 amino acids long. The CDR3 here is CAGSTSLAGVYTEQFF. Written as DNA, the CDR3 is TGTGCCGGCAGCACCTCTCTAGCGGGAGTATACACTGAGCAGTTCTTC.

Of note for this clonotype: A much more abundant neighbour one base away suggests this may be a read error. The chain recombines TRBV6-1 with TRBJ1-2; D may be TRBD1 (5 bases). The CDR3 loop spans 12 amino acids. CDR1 is MNHNS and CDR2 is SASEGT in the germline V gene. The CDR3 DNA follows: TGTGCCAGCAATCCGAGAGGGGATGGCTACATCTTC. Amino acids: CASNPRGDGYIF.

In the case of this clonotype: Lacking the conserved final phenylalanine or tryptophan, this CDR3 likely reflects a read error. The chain links TRBV12-3 or TRBV12-4 to TRBJ1-5, with D hard to call. This CDR3 comprises 14 residues. V was cut by 6 bases and J by 6 bases, with 15 bases left in between. The CDR3 coding sequence is TGTGCCAGCAGCCCAATAGGGTCTACTCAGCCCCAGCATCTT. This gives the protein CASSPIGSTQPQHL.

The gene calls are TRBV4-1 and TRBJ2-3, with D unclear. The V gene lost 0 bases and the J gene lost 2 bases, with 6 bases spanning the gap. The CDR3 runs to 14 residues. In germline, CDR1 is MGHRA, CDR2 YSYEKL. The CDR3 DNA reads as TGCGCCAGCAGCCAAGATCGGAACACAGATACGCAGTATTTT. Translating it yields CASSQDRNTDTQYF.

Concerning this clonotype: Lacking the conserved final phenylalanine or tryptophan, this CDR3 likely reflects a read error. V is TRBV6-5 and J is TRBJ2-7; perhaps TRBD1 as D (5 bases). Per the germline V gene, CDR1 is MNHEY and CDR2 is SVGAGI. The CDR3 covers 15 residues. This CDR3 is CGSSYKDNSSYEQYS. DNA for the CDR3: TGTGGCAGTAGTTACAAGGACAACAGCTCCTACGAGCAGTACTCC.

A remark on this clonotype: Sequence at one end of the junction differs from germline and may be a read error. The chain combines TRBV6-1 with TRBJ1-1; no firm D call. CDR3 length: 14 residues. CDR1 is MNHNS, CDR2 SASEGT, per germline. CDR3 sequence: CACSEYSPFIEAFF. The DNA of the CDR3 is TGTGCCTGCAGTGAGTACTCCCCTTTCATTGAAGCTTTCTTT.

The chain carries TRBV4-3 and TRBJ2-2; 10 bases map to TRBD2. After removal of 5 bases from V and 10 bases from J, the junction contained 22 bases not matched to a gene. The CDR3 is made up of 19 amino acids. Germline V gene lookup returns CDR1 LGHNA and CDR2 YSLEER. This CDR3 is CASSVLAGWPRSNTEELFF. Here the CDR3 DNA reads TGCGCCAGCAGCGTACTAGCGGGATGGCCCCGTTCGAACACGGAGGAGCTGTTTTTT.

As regards this clonotype: A read error is likely, as this CDR3 ends without the conserved phenylalanine or tryptophan. The chain joins TRBV4-2 to TRBJ2-3; the D gene is possibly TRBD2 (5 bases). This CDR3 has 15 residues. The V gene's germline CDR1 is LGHNA and CDR2 YNFKEQ. CDR3 sequence (DNA): TGTCCCAGCAGCCGGAACCCTTGGGAGTTTGATACGCAGTATCTT. It translates to CPSSRNPWEFDTQYL.

Points on this clonotype: A read error may account for a junction end that differs from germline. The chain has TRBV13 and TRBJ2-7; TRBD1 matches 10 bases. Germline V CDR1 and CDR2: PRHDT, FYEKMQ (reference sequence). This CDR3 spans 15 amino acids. The CDR3 loop is CASSFGGQGLYEQHF. As DNA, the CDR3 is TGTGCCAGCAGCTTCGGGGGACAGGGGCTCTATGAGCAGCACTTT.

Details on this clonotype: A single base separates this from a much larger clone, so it may be a read error. Because the CDR3 is missing its conserved closing phenylalanine or tryptophan, this is likely a read error. V gene TRBV4-1 combines with J gene TRBJ2-7; D remains ambiguous. The CDR3 is 12 residues long. Germline V gene lookup returns CDR1 MGHRA and CDR2 YSYEKL. V dropped 8 bases and J dropped 5 bases, with 13 bases sitting between them. The CDR3 loop is CASLGWSNEQYS. The CDR3 DNA reads as TGCGCCAGCCTAGGATGGAGTAACGAGCAGTACTCC.

Regarding this clonotype: It may be a read error: a sequence one base away is much more abundant. The chain joins TRBV7-2 to TRBJ2-3; 12 positions match TRBD2. Germline V CDR1 and CDR2: SGHTA, FQGNSA. The CDR3 loop spans 17 amino acids. The CDR3 region is CASSIRLAGARTDMQYF. As DNA, the CDR3 is TGTGCCAGCAGCATACGACTAGCGGGAGCCCGCACAGATATGCAGTATTTT.